A single sample gave rise to the 23 T cell receptor beta chains below, sequenced in a study of shared clonotypes between healthy human individuals. CD8 cells classed as naive were CD45RO-negative and positively selected for CCR7, excluding terminally differentiated effector memory CD45RA+ cells. Sequencing used immunoSEQ multiplex PCR; TCRdb keeps in-frame clones, though not all of them. The sample holds some 1,900,000 clones, over 85% seen once. Sequences were obtained from naive CD8+ T cells sorted from blood. The receptors here all came from a man younger than 35 in good health.

Of note for this clone: The same CDR3 can be traced to other DNA sequences in this sample. V gene TRBV19 combines with J gene TRBJ2-1; 11 nucleotides line up with TRBD2. Germline trimming cut 3 bases from V and 6 bases from J; bases unmatched to any gene: 1. The CDR3 has 14 amino acids. Germline V gene sequence: CDR1 LNHDA, CDR2 SQIVND (reference sequence). CDR3 DNA sequence: TGTGCCAGTAGTATTGGACTAGCGGGCAATGAGCAGTTCTTC. This sequence encodes CASSIGLAGNEQFF. The full variable domain, its missing parts supplied by reference TRBV19 and TRBJ2-1, is DGGITQSPKYLFRKEGQNVTLSCEQNLNHDAMYWYRQDPGQGLRLIYYSQIVNDFQKGDIAEGYSVSREKKESFPLTVTSAQKNPTAFYLCASSIGLAGNEQFFGPGTRLTVL.

This clone was seen a single time. The gene calls are TRBV7-9 and TRBJ2-3; 7 positions match TRBD2. This CDR3 region has 15 residues. The germline V gene has CDR1 SEHNR and CDR2 FQNEAQ (reference sequence). Germline trimming cut 3 bases from V and 4 bases from J; bases unmatched to any gene: 7. CDR3 in amino acids: CASSLVRERPDTQYF. CDR3 DNA: TGTGCCAGCAGCTTGGTGCGGGAGAGGCCAGATACGCAGTATTTT.

The rearrangement links TRBV30 to TRBJ1-3; 7 nucleotides align to TRBD1. This CDR3 is built from 17 residues. V lost 1 base to trimming and J lost 0 bases; unmatched junction nucleotides: 9. CDR1 and CDR2 from the germline V gene are GTSNPN and SVGIG (reference sequence). Here the CDR3 reads CAWSDSTGILSGNTIYF. CDR3 nucleotide sequence: TGTGCCTGGAGTGATTCGACAGGGATCCTCTCTGGAAACACCATATATTTT.

As to this clone: The sample contains more than one DNA sequence encoding this CDR3. The chain couples TRBV4-1 to TRBJ2-7; 12 bases align to TRBD1. Germline-derived CDR1 and CDR2 are MGHRA and YSYEKL. This CDR3 region has 15 residues. Losses at the gene ends were 4 bases for V and 4 bases for J; bases not matched to a gene: 5. CDR3 amino acids: CASSPGTGGGYEQYF. CDR3 coding DNA: TGCGCCAGCAGCCCTGGGACAGGGGGCGGATACGAGCAGTACTTC.

V gene TRBV7-9 combines with J gene TRBJ2-7; D is undetermined. The CDR3 is made up of 13 amino acids. The V end lost 5 bases, the J end lost 0 bases, and 8 bases lay between the germline ends. In germline, CDR1 is SEHNR, CDR2 FQNEAQ (reference sequence). The CDR3 bases are TGTGCCAGCAGCGCCCGGACCTCCTACGAGCAGTACTTC. Translation: CASSARTSYEQYF.

The chain recombines TRBV13 with TRBJ2-2, with TRBD1 identical over 8 bases. V dropped 4 bases and J dropped 6; count of bases not matched to a gene: 7. The CDR3 is 15 residues long. The germline CDR1 and CDR2 sequences are PRHDT and FYEKMQ (reference sequence). The CDR3 here is CASSSDRGRPGELFF. CDR3 sequence (DNA): TGTGCCAGCAGCTCCGACAGGGGAAGACCCGGGGAGCTGTTTTTT.

Of note for this clone: Other nucleotide sequences from this sample produce the same CDR3. The V call is TRBV2, the J call TRBJ1-5; D may be TRBD1 (6 bases). Germline V CDR1 and CDR2: SNHLY, FYNNEI. The CDR3 contains 14 residues. Trimming cost V 1 base and J 5 bases, with 9 bases left between them. The CDR3 DNA reads as TGTGCCAGCAGTGAAGAGGGGGGTTATCAGCCCCAGCATTTT. Its protein product is CASSEEGGYQPQHF.

The chain couples TRBV4-1 to TRBJ1-2; D not certain. There are 14 residues in the CDR3. Germline V CDR1 and CDR2: MGHRA, YSYEKL. Trimming cost V 1 base and J 3 bases, with 9 bases left between them. The CDR3 loop reads CASSQVVGYYGYTF. The CDR3 coding sequence is TGCGCCAGCAGCCAAGTTGTGGGATACTATGGCTACACCTTC.

The chain couples TRBV28 to TRBJ2-3; no clear D gene. V lost 5 bases, J lost 0 bases, and 6 bases lay in between. The V gene's germline CDR1 is MDHEN and CDR2 SYDVKM. The CDR3 length is 13 residues. The CDR3 nucleotides are TGTGCCAGCAGTAAGTCTAGCACAGATACGCAGTATTTT. This codes for CASSKSSTDTQYF.

The gene calls are TRBV5-4 and TRBJ2-4; no reliable D call. The CDR3 loop spans 15 amino acids. V lost 4 bases, J lost 7 bases, and 18 bases lay in between. Germline assignment: CDR1 SGHNT and CDR2 YYREEE (reference sequence). CDR3 DNA sequence: TGTGCCAGCAGCGTACGCGAACAACTCGGGAACATTCAGTACTTC. It codes for CASSVREQLGNIQYF. The whole variable domain, remainder taken from reference TRBV5-4 and TRBJ2-4, is ETGVTQSPTHLIKTRGQQVTLRCSSQSGHNTVSWYQQALGQGPQFIFQYYREEENGRGNFPPRFSGLQFPNYSSELNVNALELDDSALYLCASSVREQLGNIQYFGAGTRLSVL.

The chain couples TRBV4-3 to TRBJ2-2; TRBD2 agrees at 8 bases. CDR1 LGHNA and CDR2 YSLEER come from the germline V gene. The CDR3 consists of 16 residues. Trimming cost V 1 base and J 5 bases; bases outside gene matches: 6. This CDR3 reads CASSQVYGGETGELFF. The CDR3 DNA is TGCGCCAGCAGCCAAGTTTACGGGGGGGAGACCGGGGAGCTGTTTTTT.

The genes are TRBV11-1 and TRBJ2-7; TRBD1 aligns across 7 bases. Germline V CDR1 and CDR2: SGHAT, FQDESV (reference sequence). CDR3 length: 13 residues. V was pared by 8 bases and J by 3 bases, with 7 bases of the junction left unmatched. CDR3 protein: CASEAAGGYEQYF. The CDR3 DNA reads TGTGCCAGCGAAGCGGCAGGGGGCTACGAGCAGTACTTC.

The V gene is TRBV6-6, the J gene TRBJ1-1; a possible D gene is TRBD1 (5 bases). Looked up from germline, CDR1 is MNHNY and CDR2 is SVGAGI (reference sequence). There are 15 residues in the CDR3. V lost 7 bases to trimming and J lost 3 bases, with 18 bases between them. The CDR3 DNA is TGTGCCAGCACCATCACCGGGACGGCCGACACTGAAGCTTTCTTT. Translating gives CASTITGTADTEAFF.

This chain joins TRBV19 and TRBJ1-5, with 10 bases fitting TRBD1. Germline CDR1 LNHDA, CDR2 SQIVND (reference sequence). This CDR3 region has 15 residues. V dropped 8 bases and J dropped 6; count of bases not matched to a gene: 10. For the CDR3, the DNA is TGTGCCAGTGGACCCCGGGACAGGGGCCTTCAGCCCCAGCATTTT. It translates to CASGPRDRGLQPQHF. The full variable domain, its missing parts supplied by reference TRBV19 and TRBJ1-5, is DGGITQSPKYLFRKEGQNVTLSCEQNLNHDAMYWYRQDPGQGLRLIYYSQIVNDFQKGDIAEGYSVSREKKESFPLTVTSAQKNPTAFYLCASGPRDRGLQPQHFGDGTRLSIL.

Notes on this clone: Other DNA sequences of this sample code for an identical CDR3. The chain recombines TRBV10-2 with TRBJ1-1; D may be TRBD1 (6 bases). The CDR3 contains 12 residues. The ends were cut back, 6 bases at V and 5 bases at J, with 10 bases in the middle. Germline CDR1 WSHSY, CDR2 SAAADI. DNA for the CDR3: TGCGCCAGCAGCGAGGGGGTTACTGAAGCTTTCTTT. Translated, it gives CASSEGVTEAFF.

Concerning this clone itself: Other DNA sequences in this sample translate to the same CDR3. This chain connects TRBV2 to TRBJ2-7, with D unresolved. The length of the CDR3 is 13 residues. CDR1 and CDR2 (germline): SNHLY, FYNNEI. V gave up 4 bases and J gave up 0 bases, with 7 bases separating them. This CDR3 is CASSGSDSYEQYF. The CDR3, as DNA: TGTGCCAGCAGTGGGAGCGACTCCTACGAGCAGTACTTC.

The rearrangement joins TRBV28 to TRBJ1-5; 7 bases match TRBD1. The CDR3 has 17 amino acids. CDR1 MDHEN and CDR2 SYDVKM come from the germline V gene. The V gene end was trimmed by 5 bases and the J gene end by 9 bases; junction bases not matched to a gene: 19. DNA of the CDR3: TGTGCCAGCAGTCTCCGGGGACAGCTGGAGAGTCTTCGGCCCCAGCATTTT. This sequence encodes CASSLRGQLESLRPQHF. The full variable domain, with the rest looked up from reference TRBV28 and TRBJ1-5, is DVKVTQSSRYLVKRTGEKVFLECVQDMDHENMFWYRQDPGLGLRLIYFSYDVKMKEKGDIPEGYSVSREKKERFSLILESASTNQTSMYLCASSLRGQLESLRPQHFGDGTRLSIL.

J is TRBJ2-7 and V is TRBV2; 7 positions match TRBD1. The germline CDR1 and CDR2 sequences are SNHLY and FYNNEI. V shed 2 bases and J 6 bases; nucleotides not matched to a gene: 4. The CDR3 is made up of 13 amino acids. This CDR3 is CASSESTGSEQYF. The CDR3 bases are TGTGCCAGCAGTGAATCGACAGGGAGCGAGCAGTACTTC.

The chain is built from TRBV4-1 and TRBJ2-3, with 8 bases matching TRBD1. Germline lookup yields CDR1 MGHRA and CDR2 YSYEKL. There are 15 residues in the CDR3. V lost 1 base to trimming and J lost 6 bases; unmatched junction nucleotides: 6. The CDR3 is CASSQVDREKDTQYF. The CDR3 DNA follows: TGCGCCAGCAGCCAAGTGGACAGGGAGAAGGATACGCAGTATTTT.

CDR3 amino acids: CSVNRQGNEQFF. The CDR3 DNA reads TGCAGCGTTAATAGACAGGGCAATGAGCAGTTCTTC. The chain has TRBV29-1 and TRBJ2-1; 7 bases are shared with TRBD1. With V trimmed by 5 bases and J by 6 bases, 4 bases remained unmatched. The CDR3 runs to 12 residues. CDR1 and CDR2 from the germline V gene are SQVTM and ANQGSEA.

For this clone: Distinct nucleotide sequences in the sample also encode this CDR3. This chain joins TRBV7-9 and TRBJ2-3; TRBD1 matches 12 bases. Unmatched junction bases numbered 1, after V lost 3 bases and J lost 6 bases. From germline, CDR1 is SEHNR and CDR2 FQNEAQ (reference sequence). The CDR3 is made up of 14 amino acids. The CDR3 DNA sequence: TGTGCCAGCAGCTTGGGACAGGGGGCCGATACGCAGTATTTT. Amino acid sequence: CASSLGQGADTQYF.

The chain recombines TRBV30 with TRBJ1-1, with D uncertain. This CDR3 is built from 14 residues. The V gene lost 0 bases and the J gene lost 7 bases, with 15 bases spanning the gap. Germline V lookup: CDR1 GTSNPN, CDR2 SVGIG (reference sequence). CDR3 nucleotides: TGTGCCTGGAGTGTCTTAAGGAGCGGCCTTGAAGCTTTCTTT. Protein sequence: CAWSVLRSGLEAFF. The variable domain in full, with the rest retrieved from reference TRBV30 and TRBJ1-1, is SQTIHQWPATLVQPVGSPLSLECTVEGTSNPNLYWYRQAAGRGLQLLFYSVGIGQISSEVPQNLSASRPQDRQFILSSKKLLLSDSGFYLCAWSVLRSGLEAFFGQGTRLTVV.

J is TRBJ1-4 and V is TRBV9, with TRBD1 as a possible D gene (6 bases). The CDR3 loop spans 16 amino acids. CDR1 and CDR2 (germline): SGDLS, YYNGEE. Trimming removed 0 bases at V and 6 bases at J, with 15 bases between. The CDR3 here is CASSVAGAAGDEKLFF. The CDR3 DNA is TGTGCCAGCAGCGTAGCGGGGGCAGCGGGGGATGAAAAACTGTTTTTT.